This TCR beta chain is from a study of T cell responses to AZD1222 COVID-19 vaccine. Study-wide context: Pooled samples include second doses given at about 4 or 12 weeks. Study findings and constraints: Just six AZD1222 recipients were seropositive at baseline.

Clones were sequenced by immunoSEQ multiplex PCR, and TCRdb holds only the in-frame ones, with some missing. The sample includes around 120,000 clones, about 88% of them seen just once. CDR1 is GTSNPN, CDR2 SVGIG, per germline (reference sequence). This CDR3 region has 12 residues. With 3 bases removed from V and 5 bases from J, the gap between germline ends came to 10 bases. In regard to this clone: No antigen is known for it.

Sequences were derived from peripheral blood, sampled on day 0 of AZD1222 vaccination. V gene TRBV30 combines with J gene TRBJ2-5; D unclear. This TCR derives from an adult in good health. The CDR3 reads CAWRSPWETQYF. The CDR3 nucleotides read TGTGCCTGGAGAAGTCCCTGGGAGACCCAGTACTTC.